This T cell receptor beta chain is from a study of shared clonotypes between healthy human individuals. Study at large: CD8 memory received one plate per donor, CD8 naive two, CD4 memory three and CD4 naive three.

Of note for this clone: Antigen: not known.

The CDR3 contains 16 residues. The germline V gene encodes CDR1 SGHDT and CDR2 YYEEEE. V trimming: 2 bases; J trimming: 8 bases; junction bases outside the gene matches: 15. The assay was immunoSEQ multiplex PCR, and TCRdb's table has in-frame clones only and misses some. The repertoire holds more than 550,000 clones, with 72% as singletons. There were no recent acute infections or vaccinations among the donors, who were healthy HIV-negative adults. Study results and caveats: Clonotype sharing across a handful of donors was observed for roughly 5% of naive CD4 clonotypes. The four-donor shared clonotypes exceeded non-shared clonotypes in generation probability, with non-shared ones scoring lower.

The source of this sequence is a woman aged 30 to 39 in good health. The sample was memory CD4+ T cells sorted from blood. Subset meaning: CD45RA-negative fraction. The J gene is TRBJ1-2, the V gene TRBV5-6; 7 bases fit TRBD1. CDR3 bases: TGTGCCAGCAGCTTCCGGGACAGAATTCCCCTGAGCGGCTACACCTTC. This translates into CASSFRDRIPLSGYTF.